Presented here are 12 T cell receptor beta chains from one specimen sequenced in a study of T cell responses to AZD1222 COVID-19 vaccine. Repertoires were generated with immunoSEQ multiplex PCR, while TCRdb's copy carries only in-frame clones and drops some. Of about 98,000 clones listed, 85% to 90% are singletons. This specimen consisted of peripheral blood, obtained on day 0 of AZD1222 vaccination. The receptors derive from an adult in good health.

The chain has TRBV2 and TRBJ2-5, with D perhaps matching TRBD2 (5 bases). V was cut by 5 bases and J by 2 bases, with 9 bases left in between. CDR1 is SNHLY and CDR2 is FYNNEI in the germline V gene. CDR3 length equals 13 residues. The CDR3 is CASSRGLQETQYF. As DNA, the CDR3 is TGTGCCAGCAGTCGCGGACTGCAAGAGACCCAGTACTTC.

This clone was counted a few times. This chain links TRBV7-9 with TRBJ1-3, with D possibly being TRBD1 (5 bases). The V end was cut by 5 bases, the J end by 4 bases, with 9 bases between. The length of the CDR3 is 13 residues. The germline CDR1 and CDR2 sequences are SEHNR and FQNEAQ (reference sequence). The CDR3 here is CASSPGLGNTIYF. CDR3 DNA sequence: TGTGCCAGCAGCCCGGGACTGGGAAACACCATATATTTT. Full variable domain (outside the CDR3, taken from reference TRBV7-9 and TRBJ1-3): DTGVSQNPRHKITKRGQNVTFRCDPISEHNRLYWYRQTLGQGPEFLTYFQNEAQLEKSRLLSDRFSAERPKGSFSTLEIQRTEQGDSAMYLCASSPGLGNTIYFGEGSWLTVV.

The chain couples TRBV29-1 to TRBJ2-7; TRBD2 agrees at 10 bases. With 5 bases clipped from V and 6 bases from J, the junction kept 7 bases outside the gene matches. Germline lookup yields CDR1 SQVTM and CDR2 ANQGSEA. The CDR3 loop spans 13 amino acids. CDR3 sequence: CSVLAGVPLEQYF. CDR3 sequence (DNA): TGCAGCGTTCTAGCGGGAGTACCCCTCGAGCAGTACTTC.

V usage is TRBV5-6 and J usage is TRBJ2-7, with D possibly TRBD2 on 5 matching bases. Trimming stripped 0 bases from V and 6 bases from J, with 13 bases between. Germline V gene data show CDR1 as SGHDT and CDR2 as YYEEEE. CDR3 length: 14 amino acids. The CDR3 nucleotides are TGTGCCAGCAGCTTGGAACTAGGACTCGGCGAGCAGTACTTC. This sequence encodes CASSLELGLGEQYF. The variable domain in full, with the rest retrieved from reference TRBV5-6 and TRBJ2-7, is DAGVTQSPTHLIKTRGQQVTLRCSPKSGHDTVSWYQQALGQGPQFIFQYYEEEERQRGNFPDRFSGHQFPNYSSELNVNALLLGDSALYLCASSLELGLGEQYFGPGTRLTVT.

V gene TRBV7-2 combines with J gene TRBJ2-2, with unresolved D. Germline lookup yields CDR1 SGHTA and CDR2 FQGNSA. V gave up 4 bases and J gave up 3 bases, with 12 bases separating them. The CDR3 contains 15 residues. CDR3 coding DNA: TGTGCCAGCAGCTCGGGCCGCCGGGACACCGGGGAGCTGTTTTTT. Translated, it gives CASSSGRRDTGELFF.

This chain connects TRBV27 to TRBJ1-1; D not certain. Germline CDR1 reads MNHEY; CDR2 reads SMNVEV (reference sequence). The CDR3 length is 13 residues. V lost 1 base and J lost 1, with 4 bases in between. This CDR3 reads CASSLYRNTEAFF. CDR3 nucleotide sequence: TGTGCCAGCAGTTTATACCGGAACACTGAAGCTTTCTTT.

The chain has TRBV7-2 and TRBJ1-2; D might be TRBD1 (5 bases). CDR1 and CDR2 (germline): SGHTA, FQGNSA. The CDR3 contains 14 residues. Trimming shortened V by 3 bases and J by 5 bases, and 13 bases separated the two germline ends. The CDR3 region has the DNA TGTGCCAGCAGCTTGGGAGGGGCACGATATGGCTACACCTTC. Translating gives CASSLGGARYGYTF.

This clone was observed a handful of times. This chain links TRBV7-6 with TRBJ2-2, with 13 bases lining up with TRBD2. The CDR3 runs to 16 residues. From germline, CDR1 is SGHVS and CDR2 FNYEAQ. V shed 6 bases, J shed 7 bases, and the junction held 8 bases outside the gene matches. The CDR3 is CASSWTSGRPGGELFF. CDR3 nucleotide sequence: TGTGCCAGCAGTTGGACTAGCGGGAGACCGGGCGGGGAGCTGTTTTTT.

V gene TRBV6-6 combines with J gene TRBJ2-3, with D possibly TRBD1 on 5 matching bases. Trimming removed 2 bases from V and 0 bases from J, with 12 bases in between. The germline CDR1 and CDR2 sequences are MNHNY and SVGAGI (reference sequence). The CDR3 consists of 16 residues. Here the CDR3 DNA reads TGTGCCAGCAGTTACGTGCAGGGCTACAGCACAGATACGCAGTATTTT. This sequence encodes CASSYVQGYSTDTQYF.

The rearrangement links TRBV6-5 to TRBJ1-4, with D perhaps TRBD1 (6 bases). The germline CDR1 and CDR2 sequences are MNHEY and SVGAGI. The ends were cut back, 7 bases at V and 4 bases at J, with 13 bases in the middle. This CDR3 region has 14 residues. The DNA for the CDR3 is TGTGCCAGCAAGAGGGGGGCGCTTAATGAAAAACTGTTTTTT. Protein product: CASKRGALNEKLFF.

The V and J genes are TRBV7-2 and TRBJ1-5; 10 bases are shared with TRBD1. The V and J ends lost 5 bases and 5 bases, in that order; junction bases with no gene match: 12. The length of the CDR3 is 17 residues. Germline lookup yields CDR1 SGHTA and CDR2 FQGNSA. In nucleotides, the CDR3 is TGTGCCAGCAGCCCACACGCTCCAGACAGGGGGCATCAGCCCCAGCATTTT. Protein: CASSPHAPDRGHQPQHF.

This chain links TRBV9 with TRBJ2-4; D unresolved. The length of the CDR3 is 11 residues. Trimming removed 3 bases from V and 9 bases from J, with 7 bases in between. CDR1 SGDLS and CDR2 YYNGEE come from the germline V gene. In DNA form, the CDR3 reads TGTGCCAGCAGCGGGGGTAGCATTCAGTACTTC. Translation: CASSGGSIQYF.